Described below is a single T cell receptor (beta chain) sequence and its context. The antigen is undetermined. Noted treatment: approximately 9-day PBMC culture with coronavirus spike peptide pools or control peptides (ViraFEST assay). CDR1 is SGHDT and CDR2 is YYEEEE in the germline V gene. V was pared by 9 bases and J by 0 bases, with 5 bases of the junction left unmatched. The length of the CDR3 is 15 residues. This sample was included in a study of vaccination and CD4 T cells after COVID-19. Study at large: The post-COVID sampling time was a median approximately 3.5 months after diagnosis, ranging from 35 to 161.

Scientists ran DNA taken from cultured CD4+ T cells through the Oncomine TCR Beta short-read assay for sequencing. The genomic DNA was obtained from cultured CD4+ T cells by extraction with the QIAamp micro DNA kit. TCRdb reprocessed the PCR reads via MiXCR and lists one record per CDR3 protein. The sample contains some 15,000 distinct CDR3 sequences, 55% to 75% of which appear only once. Study results and limitations: A median around 90% of convalescent patients' SARS-CoV-2-reactive clones emerged only after vaccination.

Input material: CD4+ T cells from blood, cultured in vitro. The chain recombines TRBV5-6 with TRBJ2-6, with 8 bases identical to TRBD1. The TCR sequence derives from a human donor who had recovered from COVID-19. In nucleotides, the CDR3 is TGTGCCACCGGGACAGGCCCCTCTGGGGCCAACGTCCTGACTTTC. It encodes CATGTGPSGANVLTF. The full variable domain, completed using reference TRBV5-6 and TRBJ2-6, is DAGVTQSPTHLIKTRGQQVTLRCSPKSGHDTVSWYQQALGQGPQFIFQYYEEEERQRGNFPDRFSGHQFPNYSSELNVNALLLGDSALYLCATGTGPSGANVLTFGAGSRLTVL.